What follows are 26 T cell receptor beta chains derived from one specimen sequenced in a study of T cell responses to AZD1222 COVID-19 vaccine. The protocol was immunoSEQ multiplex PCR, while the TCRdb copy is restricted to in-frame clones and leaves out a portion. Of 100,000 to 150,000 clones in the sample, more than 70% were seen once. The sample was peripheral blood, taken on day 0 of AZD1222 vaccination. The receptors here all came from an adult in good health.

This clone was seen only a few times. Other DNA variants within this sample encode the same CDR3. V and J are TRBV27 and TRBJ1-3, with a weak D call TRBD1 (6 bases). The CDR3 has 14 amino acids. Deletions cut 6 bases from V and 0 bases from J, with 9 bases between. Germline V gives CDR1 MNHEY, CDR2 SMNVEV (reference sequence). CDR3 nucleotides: TGTGCCAGCAGACAGGGTGCCTCTGGAAACACCATATATTTT. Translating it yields CASRQGASGNTIYF.

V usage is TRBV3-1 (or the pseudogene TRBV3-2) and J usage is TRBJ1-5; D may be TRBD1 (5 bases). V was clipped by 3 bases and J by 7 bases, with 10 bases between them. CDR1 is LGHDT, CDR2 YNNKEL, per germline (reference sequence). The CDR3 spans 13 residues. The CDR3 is CASSHDPGQPQHF. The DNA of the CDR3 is TGTGCCAGCAGCCACGACCCAGGGCAGCCCCAGCATTTT.

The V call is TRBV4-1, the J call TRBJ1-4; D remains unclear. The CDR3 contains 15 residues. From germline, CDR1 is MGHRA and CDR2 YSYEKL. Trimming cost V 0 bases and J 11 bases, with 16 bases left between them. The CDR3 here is CASSQEFGYGDKLFF. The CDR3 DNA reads TGCGCCAGCAGCCAAGAATTTGGGTACGGTGATAAACTGTTTTTT.

CDR3 loop: CASSYLTSGGGLNEQFF. The CDR3 bases are TGTGCCAGCAGCTACTTAACCTCCGGGGGCGGATTGAATGAGCAGTTCTTC. This chain joins TRBV7-8 and TRBJ2-1, with D perhaps assigned TRBD1 or TRBD2 (6 bases each). Germline V CDR1 and CDR2: SGHVS, FQNEAQ. The V end was cut by 4 bases, the J end by 7 bases, with 23 bases between. This CDR3 has 17 amino acids.

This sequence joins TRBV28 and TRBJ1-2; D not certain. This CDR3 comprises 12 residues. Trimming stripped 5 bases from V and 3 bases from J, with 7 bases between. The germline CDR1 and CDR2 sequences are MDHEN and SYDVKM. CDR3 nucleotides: TGTGCCAGCAGTCCCGGTTACTATGGCTACACCTTC. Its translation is CASSPGYYGYTF.

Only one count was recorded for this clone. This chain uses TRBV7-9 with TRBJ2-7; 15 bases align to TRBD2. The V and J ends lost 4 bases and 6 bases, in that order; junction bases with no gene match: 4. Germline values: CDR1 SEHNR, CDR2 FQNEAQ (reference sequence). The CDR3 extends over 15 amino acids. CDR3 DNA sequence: TGTGCCAGCAGCTGGGGGACTAGCGGGAGGAGCGAGCAGTACTTC. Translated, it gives CASSWGTSGRSEQYF.

CDR3 DNA sequence: TGCGCCAGCAGCTTGCGGACAGGGTGGGAGCAGTACTTC. Translating gives CASSLRTGWEQYF. The chain employs TRBV5-1 and TRBJ2-7, with 8 nucleotides matching TRBD1. Germline V gene sequence: CDR1 SGHRS, CDR2 YFSETQ. The trim removed 1 base at V and 7 bases at J, leaving 4 bases unmatched. The CDR3 contains 13 residues.

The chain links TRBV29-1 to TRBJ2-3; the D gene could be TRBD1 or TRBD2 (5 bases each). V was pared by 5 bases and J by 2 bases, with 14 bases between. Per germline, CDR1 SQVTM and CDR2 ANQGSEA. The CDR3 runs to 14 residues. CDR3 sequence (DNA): TGCAGCGTTACCGTGGGGGACCCCACAGATACGCAGTATTTT. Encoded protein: CSVTVGDPTDTQYF.

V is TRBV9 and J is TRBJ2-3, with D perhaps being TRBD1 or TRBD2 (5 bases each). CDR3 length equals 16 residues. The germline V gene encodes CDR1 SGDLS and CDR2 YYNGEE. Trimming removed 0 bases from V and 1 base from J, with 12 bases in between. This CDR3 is CASSVGGIGGTDTQYF. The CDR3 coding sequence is TGTGCCAGCAGCGTAGGGGGGATTGGGGGCACAGATACGCAGTATTTT.

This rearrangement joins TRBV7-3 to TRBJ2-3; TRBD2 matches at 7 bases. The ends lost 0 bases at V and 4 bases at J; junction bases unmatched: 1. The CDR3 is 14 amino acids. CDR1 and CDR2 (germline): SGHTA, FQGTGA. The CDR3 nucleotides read TGTGCCAGCAGCTTAACGGGGGGGTCAGATACGCAGTATTTT. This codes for CASSLTGGSDTQYF.

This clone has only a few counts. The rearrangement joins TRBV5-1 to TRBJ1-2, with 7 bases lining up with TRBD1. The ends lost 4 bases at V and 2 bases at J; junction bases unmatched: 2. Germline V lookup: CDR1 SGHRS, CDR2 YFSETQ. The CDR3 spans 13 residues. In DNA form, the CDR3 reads TGCGCCAGCAGCACACAGGGGAACTATGGCTACACCTTC. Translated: CASSTQGNYGYTF.

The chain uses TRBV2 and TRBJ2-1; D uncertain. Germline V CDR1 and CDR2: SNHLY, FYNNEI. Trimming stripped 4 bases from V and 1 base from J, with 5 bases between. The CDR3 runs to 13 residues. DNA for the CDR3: TGTGCCAGCAGTGTAGAGTCCTACAATGAGCAGTTCTTC. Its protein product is CASSVESYNEQFF.

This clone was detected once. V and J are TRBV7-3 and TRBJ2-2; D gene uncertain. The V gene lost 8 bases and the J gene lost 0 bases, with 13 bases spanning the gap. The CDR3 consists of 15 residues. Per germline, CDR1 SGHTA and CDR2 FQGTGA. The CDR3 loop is CASGRGSANTGELFF. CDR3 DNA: TGTGCCAGCGGTCGCGGAAGTGCGAACACCGGGGAGCTGTTTTTT.

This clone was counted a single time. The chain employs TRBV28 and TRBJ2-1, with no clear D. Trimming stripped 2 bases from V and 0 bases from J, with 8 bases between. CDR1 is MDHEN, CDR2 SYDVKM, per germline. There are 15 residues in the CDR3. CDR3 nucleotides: TGTGCCAGCAGTTTACTTCGAAGCTCCTACAATGAGCAGTTCTTC. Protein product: CASSLLRSSYNEQFF.

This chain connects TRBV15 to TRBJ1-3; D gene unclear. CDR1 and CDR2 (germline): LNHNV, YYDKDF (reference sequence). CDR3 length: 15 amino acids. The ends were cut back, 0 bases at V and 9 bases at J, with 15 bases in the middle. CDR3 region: CATSRDVGGGATIYF. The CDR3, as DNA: TGTGCCACCAGCAGAGATGTGGGTGGAGGAGCCACCATATATTTT.

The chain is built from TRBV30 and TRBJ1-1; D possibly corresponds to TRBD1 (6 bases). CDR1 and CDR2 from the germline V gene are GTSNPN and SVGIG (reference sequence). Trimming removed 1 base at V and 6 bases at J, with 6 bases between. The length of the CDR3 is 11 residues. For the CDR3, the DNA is TGTGCCTGGAGTGGGACAGCTGAAGCTTTCTTT. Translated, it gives CAWSGTAEAFF.

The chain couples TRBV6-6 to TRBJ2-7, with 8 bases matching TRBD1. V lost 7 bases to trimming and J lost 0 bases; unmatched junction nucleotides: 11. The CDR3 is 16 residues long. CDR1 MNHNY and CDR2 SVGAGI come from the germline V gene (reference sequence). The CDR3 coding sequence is TGTGCCAGCACTCGCCAGGGGGCGGTTAGCTCCTACGAGCAGTACTTC. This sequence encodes CASTRQGAVSSYEQYF.

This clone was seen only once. The CDR3 region is CASSMSSGSAGPQHF. The CDR3 nucleotides are TGTGCCAGTAGTATGAGTTCAGGGTCGGCCGGGCCCCAGCATTTT. This chain links TRBV19 with TRBJ1-5; D possibly corresponds to TRBD1 (5 bases). Germline CDR1 reads LNHDA; CDR2 reads SQIVND (reference sequence). The CDR3 sequence is 15 residues long. V was cut by 3 bases and J by 9 bases, with 18 bases left in between.

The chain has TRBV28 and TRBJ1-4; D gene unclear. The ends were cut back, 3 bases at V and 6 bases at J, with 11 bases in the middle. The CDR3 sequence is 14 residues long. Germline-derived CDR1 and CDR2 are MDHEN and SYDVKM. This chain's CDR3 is CASSFNLGYEKLFF. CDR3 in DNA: TGTGCCAGCAGTTTTAATCTAGGATATGAAAAACTGTTTTTT. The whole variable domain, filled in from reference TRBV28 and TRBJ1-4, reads DVKVTQSSRYLVKRTGEKVFLECVQDMDHENMFWYRQDPGLGLRLIYFSYDVKMKEKGDIPEGYSVSREKKERFSLILESASTNQTSMYLCASSFNLGYEKLFFGSGTQLSVL.

This chain's CDR3 is CASSPLAGGELFF. The CDR3 DNA reads TGTGCCAGCAGCCCACTAGCAGGCGGGGAGCTGTTTTTT. This chain joins TRBV7-2 and TRBJ2-2, with a possible D match to TRBD2 (6 bases). CDR1 is SGHTA and CDR2 is FQGNSA in the germline V gene. The CDR3 is 13 residues long. V lost 5 bases and J 7 bases, leaving 11 bases between the germline ends.

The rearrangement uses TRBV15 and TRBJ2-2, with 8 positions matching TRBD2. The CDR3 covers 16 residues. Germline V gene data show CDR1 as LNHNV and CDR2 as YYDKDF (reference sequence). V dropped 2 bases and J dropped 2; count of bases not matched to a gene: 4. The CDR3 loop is CATSRPRGGNTGELFF. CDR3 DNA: TGTGCCACCAGCAGACCCCGGGGGGGAAACACCGGGGAGCTGTTTTTT.

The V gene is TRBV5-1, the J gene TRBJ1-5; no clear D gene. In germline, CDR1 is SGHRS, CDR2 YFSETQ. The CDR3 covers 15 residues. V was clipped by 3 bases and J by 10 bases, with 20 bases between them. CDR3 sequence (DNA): TGCGCCAGCAGCTCGGGAGCCGGCTCAAGGGAACCCCAGCATTTT. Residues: CASSSGAGSREPQHF.

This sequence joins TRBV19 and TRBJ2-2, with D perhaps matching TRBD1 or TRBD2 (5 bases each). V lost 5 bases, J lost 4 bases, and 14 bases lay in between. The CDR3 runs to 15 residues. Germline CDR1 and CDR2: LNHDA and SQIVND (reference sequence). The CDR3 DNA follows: TGTGCCAGTAGTCCCCCGGGGCAGCTCACCGGGGAGCTGTTTTTT. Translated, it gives CASSPPGQLTGELFF.

CDR3 protein: CASVASSRSYNEQFF. CDR3 nucleotide sequence: TGTGCCAGCGTGGCTTCCTCTCGCTCCTACAATGAGCAGTTCTTC. The chain links TRBV2 to TRBJ2-1, with D hard to call. Germline V gene sequence: CDR1 SNHLY, CDR2 FYNNEI. This CDR3 comprises 15 residues. V lost 8 bases and J 0 bases, leaving 14 bases between the germline ends.

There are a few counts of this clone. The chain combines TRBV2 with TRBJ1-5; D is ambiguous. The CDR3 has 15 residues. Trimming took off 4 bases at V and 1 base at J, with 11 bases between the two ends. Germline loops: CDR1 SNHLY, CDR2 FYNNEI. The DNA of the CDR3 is TGTGCCAGCAGTGGACCCATAGGGAGCAATCAGCCCCAGCATTTT. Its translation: CASSGPIGSNQPQHF.

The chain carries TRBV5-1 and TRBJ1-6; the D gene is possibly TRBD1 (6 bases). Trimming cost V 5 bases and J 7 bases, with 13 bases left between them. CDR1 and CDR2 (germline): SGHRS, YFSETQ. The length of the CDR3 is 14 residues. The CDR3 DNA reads TGCGCCAGCAGAGGTACAGGGTCGAATTCACCCCTCCACTTT. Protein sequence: CASRGTGSNSPLHF.